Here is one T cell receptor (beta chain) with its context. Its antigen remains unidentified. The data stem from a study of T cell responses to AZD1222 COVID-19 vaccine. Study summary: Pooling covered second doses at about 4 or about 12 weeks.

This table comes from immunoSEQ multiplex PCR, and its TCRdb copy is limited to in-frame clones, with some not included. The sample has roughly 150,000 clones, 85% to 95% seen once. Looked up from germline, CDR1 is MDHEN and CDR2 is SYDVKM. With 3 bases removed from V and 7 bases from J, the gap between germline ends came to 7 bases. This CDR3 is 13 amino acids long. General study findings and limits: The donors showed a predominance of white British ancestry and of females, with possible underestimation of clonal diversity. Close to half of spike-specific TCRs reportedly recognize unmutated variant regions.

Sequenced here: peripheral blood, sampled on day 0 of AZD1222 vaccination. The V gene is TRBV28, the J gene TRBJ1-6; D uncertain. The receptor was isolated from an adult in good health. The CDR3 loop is CASSLADNSPLHF. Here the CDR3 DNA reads TGTGCCAGCAGTTTGGCAGACAATTCACCCCTCCACTTT.